A selection of T cell receptor beta chains follows, all from one sample in a study of T cell repertoires in cytomegalovirus infection. These TCRs' antigens remain unknown. In TCRdb, the reads were re-called with MiXCR into one record per CDR3 protein. The sample consists of about 890,000 distinct CDR3 sequences, approximately 32% of them appearing once. Sequencing used cultured CD8+ T cells from PBMCs, obtained from culture after CMV antigen stimulation. All receptors derive from a human donor in good health (CMV status not recorded). Some clones in this sample may be carry-over from other donors' samples. CDR3s include the opening cysteine and the closing phenylalanine or tryptophan. D genes are given only for firm matches. Clone size is shown for a subset of rows, as once, few, many or a class of expanded clone.

cdr3_aa cdr3_nt clone_size v_call d_call j_call
CASSYSGPLHSGASSSPLHF TGTGCCAGCAGTTACTCAGGACCCCTTCACTCGGGGGCTTCTTCTTCACCCCTCCACTTT NA TRBV6-5 NA TRBJ1-6
CSAEPGPRYTDTQYF TGCAGTGCTGAACCGGGCCCTCGCTACACAGATACGCAGTATTTT few TRBV20-1 NA TRBJ2-3
CASSTLAGEQETQYF TGTGCCAGCAGCACACTAGCGGGGGAACAAGAGACCCAGTACTTC NA TRBV6-6 TRBD2 TRBJ2-5
CASGTGMTDTQYF TGTGCCAGCGGGACGGGGATGACAGATACGCAGTATTTT NA TRBV3-1 NA TRBJ2-3
CSVVAGLGYGYTF TGCAGCGTTGTGGCAGGGCTGGGTTATGGCTACACCTTC NA TRBV29-1 NA TRBJ1-2
CASSLSLFYLETYNEQFF TGTGCCAGCAGTCTATCCCTCTTCTATTTGGAGACCTACAATGAGCAGTTCTTC NA TRBV27 NA TRBJ2-1
CASSPTTGAPNTEAFF TGTGCCAGCAGCCCGACGACAGGGGCCCCCAACACTGAAGCTTTCTTT NA TRBV7-9 TRBD1 TRBJ1-1
CASSINAKNIQYF TGTGCCAGTAGTATAAATGCTAAAAACATTCAGTACTTC NA TRBV19 NA TRBJ2-4
CASSMLYGREDTEAFF TGTGCCAGTAGTATGCTGTATGGGAGGGAAGACACTGAAGCTTTCTTT NA TRBV19 NA TRBJ1-1
CASSIGGRTAFF TGTGCCAGTAGTATAGGGGGTCGAACGGCTTTCTTT few TRBV19 NA TRBJ1-1
CASEVQGALGSPLHF TGTGCCAGCGAAGTACAGGGGGCGCTTGGTTCACCCCTCCACTTT NA TRBV7-9 TRBD1 TRBJ1-6
CASSPGRIFYEQYF TGTGCCAGCTCACCGGGACGGATTTTCTACGAGCAGTACTTC NA TRBV18 NA TRBJ2-7
CATGDFDRGSYNEQFF TGTGCCACCGGTGATTTTGACAGGGGCTCCTACAATGAGCAGTTCTTC NA TRBV24-1 TRBD1 TRBJ2-1
CASSQVPGANEQFF TGCGCCAGCAGCCAAGTCCCGGGGGCTAATGAGCAGTTCTTC NA TRBV4-1 NA TRBJ2-1
CASSLVAGDSYNEQFF TGTGCCAGCAGCTTAGTAGCGGGGGACTCCTACAATGAGCAGTTCTTC many TRBV7-2 TRBD2 TRBJ2-1
CASTYWPPGTAGGQSNEKLFF TGTGCCAGCACCTATTGGCCCCCCGGGACGGCGGGGGGACAATCTAATGAAAAACTGTTTTTT NA TRBV7-9 NA TRBJ1-4
CASSLASQDSGANVLTF TGTGCCAGCAGCTTGGCTAGTCAGGACTCTGGGGCCAACGTCCTGACTTTC few TRBV7-9 NA TRBJ2-6
CASSYIYRGYEQFF TGTGCCAGCAGTTACATATACAGGGGCTATGAGCAGTTCTTC NA TRBV6-7 TRBD1 TRBJ2-1
CASSLQVPSYNEQFF TGTGCCAGCAGCTTACAGGTTCCCTCCTACAATGAGCAGTTCTTC many TRBV7-8 NA TRBJ2-1
CASSPGLIKSNEQFF TGCGCCAGCAGCCCAGGACTTATCAAGTCCAATGAGCAGTTCTTC few TRBV4-3 NA TRBJ2-1
CSAVPLGKNTGELFF TGCAGCGCCGTTCCTTTGGGTAAAAACACCGGGGAGCTGTTTTTT once TRBV29-1 NA TRBJ2-2
CASSQDMVGELFF TGTGCCAGCAGCCAGGATATGGTCGGGGAGCTGTTTTTT NA TRBV3-1 NA TRBJ2-2
CASSQRGARTDTQYF TGTGCCAGCAGCCAGCGGGGGGCTCGCACAGATACGCAGTATTTT NA TRBV13 TRBD2 TRBJ2-3
CASSKGRLAGGPVSDTQYF TGTGCCAGCAGCAAAGGGCGACTAGCGGGGGGGCCTGTATCAGATACGCAGTATTTT NA TRBV7-2 TRBD2 TRBJ2-3
CSASFVSYNEQFF TGCAGTGCTAGCTTTGTATCGTACAATGAGCAGTTCTTC few TRBV20-1 NA TRBJ2-1
CASSPSGGEGSNEQFF TGTGCCAGCAGCCCTAGCGGGGGGGAGGGGAGCAATGAGCAGTTCTTC NA TRBV3-1 TRBD2 TRBJ2-1
CASSPPDSQETQYF TGTGCCAGTAGTCCCCCGGACAGCCAAGAGACCCAGTACTTC many TRBV27 NA TRBJ2-5
CASTLGRGRTEAFF TGTGCCAGCACCCTAGGGAGGGGACGGACTGAAGCTTTCTTT few TRBV27 NA TRBJ1-1
CASSYPGRELFF TGTGCCAGCAGTTACCCCGGCCGGGAGCTGTTTTTT once TRBV27 NA TRBJ2-2
CASSQVPGGANNEQFF TGCGCCAGCAGCCAAGTCCCAGGGGGGGCTAACAATGAGCAGTTCTTC NA TRBV4-1 NA TRBJ2-1
CASSPRADTGELFF TGTGCCAGCAGCCCGCGGGCCGACACCGGGGAGCTGTTTTTT many TRBV7-8 NA TRBJ2-2
CASSQGPYYGYTF TGCGCCAGCAGCCAAGGCCCTTACTATGGCTACACCTTC many TRBV4-1 NA TRBJ1-2
CASSYLSAAQGQFF TGTGCCAGCAGTTATTTATCTGCTGCGCAGGGGCAGTTCTTC NA TRBV6-2/TRBV6-3 NA TRBJ2-1
CASSQDGTSGTDTQYF TGCGCCAGCAGCCAAGACGGGACTAGCGGCACAGATACGCAGTATTTT NA TRBV4-1 TRBD2 TRBJ2-3
CSARSLAGSNNEQFF TGCAGTGCTAGGAGCCTAGCGGGGAGTAACAATGAGCAGTTCTTC NA TRBV20-1 TRBD2 TRBJ2-1
CASSQDDTNYGYTF TGCGCCAGCAGCCAAGACGACACGAACTATGGCTACACCTTC few TRBV4-1 NA TRBJ1-2
CASSPLTGYGYTF TGTGCCAGCAGCCCTTTGACAGGGTATGGCTACACCTTC few TRBV5-4 TRBD1 TRBJ1-2
CASSRDRWLDTGELFF TGTGCCAGCAGCCGTGACAGGTGGCTCGACACCGGGGAGCTGTTTTTT NA TRBV12-3/TRBV12-4 NA TRBJ2-2
CASSLDDSNTGELFF TGTGCCAGCAGTTTAGATGATTCGAACACCGGGGAGCTGTTTTTT few TRBV27 NA TRBJ2-2
CASNKLPLAKNIQYF TGTGCCAGCAATAAACTCCCCTTAGCCAAAAACATTCAGTACTTC NA TRBV28 NA TRBJ2-4